A selection of T cell receptor beta chains follows, all from one sample in a study of cytomegalovirus exposure and HLA in healthy donors. Method: immunoSEQ multiplex PCR; TCRdb's copy keeps in-frame clones and lacks some. The table includes roughly 250,000 clones, just over 70% detected once. The sequenced material came from PBMCs. The receptors stem from a female donor in good health and CMV-seronegative. The conserved cysteine and the conserved F or W are not part of the CDR3 here. Each record gives: V gene, D gene, CDR3 protein. D genes are given only for firm matches.

TRBV5-1 | TRBD1 | ASSFGRTGGSLEQY
TRBV29-1 | TRBD2 | SVEVGGPGELF
TRBV27 | - | ASRARGFPGNTIY
TRBV7-9 | TRBD1 | ATSLDRGANYGYT
TRBV11-2 | TRBD1 | ASSLGGPTIEQF
TRBV7-8 | TRBD1 | ASSLTAGGFRTEAF
TRBV5-1 | TRBD2 | ASSLSSGRGDTGELF
TRBV4-2 | TRBD1 | ASSRGTGGVEQF
TRBV6-5 | TRBD1 | ASRDRPFSNQPQH
TRBV6-5 | TRBD2 | ASSPSSGRYNEQF
TRBV27 | - | ASSPRAGSEQY
TRBV27 | - | ASTDRYEQY
TRBV2 | TRBD2 | ASTSGRVYEQY
TRBV2 | - | ASRREGGEQY
TRBV4-2 | TRBD2 | ASSHTSGSSYEQY
TRBV5-1 | - | ASSFSDATDTQY
TRBV7-9 | - | ASSFAGSPAYEQY
TRBV10-2 | - | ASRAQGNYNQPQH
TRBV7-9 | - | ASSPGSYEQY
TRBV5-1 | - | ASSPGGDSYEQY
TRBV2 | TRBD1 | ASSWGQGSYEQY
TRBV18 | - | ASSPITETEAF